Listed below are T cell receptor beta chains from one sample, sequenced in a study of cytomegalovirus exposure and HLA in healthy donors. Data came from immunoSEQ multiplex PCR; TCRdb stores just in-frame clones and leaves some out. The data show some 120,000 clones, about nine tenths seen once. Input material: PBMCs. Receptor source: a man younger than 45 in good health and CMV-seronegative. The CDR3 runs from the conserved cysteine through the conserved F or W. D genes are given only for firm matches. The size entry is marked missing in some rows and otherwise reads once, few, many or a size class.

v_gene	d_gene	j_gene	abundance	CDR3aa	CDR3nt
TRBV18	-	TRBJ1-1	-	CASSPQGVSNTEAFF	TGTGCCAGCTCACCCCAAGGGGTCTCGAACACTGAAGCTTTCTTT
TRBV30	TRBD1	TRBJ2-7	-	CAWRGTAIGEHEQYF	TGTGCCTGGCGAGGGACAGCGATCGGGGAACACGAGCAGTACTTC
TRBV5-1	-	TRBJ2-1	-	CASSLDAGGSYNEQFF	TGCGCCAGCAGCTTGGATGCGGGCGGGTCCTACAATGAGCAGTTCTTC
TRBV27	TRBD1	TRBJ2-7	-	CASRWTGSYEQYF	TGTGCCAGCAGGTGGACAGGATCCTACGAGCAGTACTTC
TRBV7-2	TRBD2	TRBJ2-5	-	CASSTRTRETQYF	TGTGCCAGCAGCACACGGACTAGAGAGACCCAGTACTTC
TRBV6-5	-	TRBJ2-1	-	CASSYAAGSSYNEQFF	TGTGCCAGCAGTTACGCGGCGGGGAGCTCCTACAATGAGCAGTTCTTC
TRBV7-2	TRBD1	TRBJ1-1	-	CASSLEGGASTEAFF	TGTGCCAGCAGCTTAGAAGGGGGCGCGAGCACTGAAGCTTTCTTT
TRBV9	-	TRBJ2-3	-	CASSPKLTDTQYF	TGTGCCAGCAGCCCTAAACTCACAGATACGCAGTATTTT
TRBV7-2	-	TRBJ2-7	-	CASSAGGAGYEQYF	TGTGCCAGCAGCGCCGGGGGTGCTGGGTACGAGCAGTACTTC
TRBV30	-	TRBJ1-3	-	CAWSALDSLTSGNTIYF	TGTGCCTGGAGTGCGCTAGACAGCCTGACCTCTGGAAACACCATATATTTT
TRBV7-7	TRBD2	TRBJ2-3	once	CASSPSASGDTQYF	TGTGCCAGCAGCCCGTCGGCTAGCGGTGATACGCAGTATTTT
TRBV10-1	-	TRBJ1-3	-	CASTARQATSGNTIYF	TGCGCCAGCACCGCAAGACAGGCCACCTCTGGAAACACCATATATTTT
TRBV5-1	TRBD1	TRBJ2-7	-	CASSDRDRDSYEQYF	TGCGCCAGCAGCGACCGGGACAGGGACTCCTACGAGCAGTACTTC
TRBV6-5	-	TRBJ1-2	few	CASSPMTSGGYGYTF	TGTGCCAGCAGTCCCATGACTTCAGGAGGCTATGGCTACACCTTC
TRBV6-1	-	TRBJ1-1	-	CASSEGQSWTEAFF	TGTGCCAGCAGTGAAGGGCAGTCCTGGACTGAAGCTTTCTTT
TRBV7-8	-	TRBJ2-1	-	CASSRRLSAYNEQFF	TGTGCCAGCAGCCGCAGGCTTAGCGCCTACAATGAGCAGTTCTTC
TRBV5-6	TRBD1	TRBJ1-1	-	CASSLGGRNTEAFF	TGTGCCAGCAGCCTAGGGGGCAGGAACACTGAAGCTTTCTTT
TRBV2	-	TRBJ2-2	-	CASSEAAVTGELFF	TGTGCCAGCAGTGAAGCGGCGGTTACCGGGGAGCTGTTTTTT
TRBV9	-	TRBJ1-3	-	CASSSESGNTIYF	TGTGCCAGCAGCTCCGAGTCTGGAAACACCATATATTTT
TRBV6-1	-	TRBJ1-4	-	CASRTIQAPNEKLFF	TGTGCCAGCAGGACAATTCAGGCGCCTAATGAAAAACTGTTTTTT